Below, 30 T cell receptor beta chains from the same sample are listed, as sequenced in a study of blood T cell repertoires in COVID-19. Some clones are missing from TCRdb's copy, which holds only in-frame ones; the method was immunoSEQ multiplex PCR. The sample has over 200,000 clones; around four fifths are singletons. Sequenced material: peripheral blood. Receptors were obtained from a man older than 75 with acute or convalescent COVID-19.

This clone was detected only a few times. The chain links TRBV5-5 to TRBJ2-7, with D maybe TRBD1 (5 bases). Trimming removed 1 base at V and 1 base at J, with 9 bases between. The germline V gene has CDR1 SGHKS and CDR2 YYEKEE (reference sequence). This CDR3 contains 14 residues. In DNA, the CDR3 is TGTGCCAGCAGCTTGTCACAGGCATCCTACGAGCAGTACTTC. It translates to CASSLSQASYEQYF.

J is TRBJ2-5 and V is TRBV5-1; the D is unclear. Germline V gene sequence: CDR1 SGHRS, CDR2 YFSETQ. Trimming stripped 5 bases from V and 4 bases from J, with 18 bases between. CDR3 length: 15 residues. The CDR3 here is CASRNNPQPGETQYF. The CDR3 DNA is TGCGCCAGCAGAAACAACCCACAGCCAGGAGAGACCCAGTACTTC.

This sequence joins TRBV5-1 and TRBJ1-1; D gene ambiguous. Trimming stripped 6 bases from V and 0 bases from J, with 9 bases between. The CDR3 extends over 13 amino acids. Germline-derived CDR1 and CDR2 are SGHRS and YFSETQ. The CDR3, as DNA: TGCGCCAGCAACTCCGATGTGAACACTGAAGCTTTCTTT. Translated, it gives CASNSDVNTEAFF. The variable domain in full, completed from reference TRBV5-1 and TRBJ1-1, reads KAGVTQTPRYLIKTRGQQVTLSCSPISGHRSVSWYQQTPGQGLQFLFEYFSETQRNKGNFPGRFSGRQFSNSRSEMNVSTLELGDSALYLCASNSDVNTEAFFGQGTRLTVV.

The V gene is TRBV28, the J gene TRBJ1-3, with 8 nucleotides matching TRBD1. The CDR3 is 16 amino acids. Germline V gives CDR1 MDHEN, CDR2 SYDVKM. V shed 5 bases, J shed 4 bases, and the junction held 10 bases outside the gene matches. The CDR3 DNA reads TGTGCCAGCAGTGGGTCTAGGACAGGGCCCGGAAACACCATATATTTT. Protein: CASSGSRTGPGNTIYF.

The rearrangement joins TRBV4-1 to TRBJ1-4; D might be TRBD1 (5 bases). This CDR3 is built from 15 residues. V was clipped by 4 bases and J by 0 bases, with 9 bases between them. Germline V gene lookup returns CDR1 MGHRA and CDR2 YSYEKL. The CDR3, as DNA: TGCGCCAGCAGCCTAGGGGTTGCAACTAATGAAAAACTGTTTTTT. Translating gives CASSLGVATNEKLFF.

This sequence joins TRBV9 and TRBJ2-7; D not resolved. Germline lookup yields CDR1 SGDLS and CDR2 YYNGEE. Trimming removed 0 bases at V and 1 base at J, with 11 bases between. This CDR3 has 15 amino acids. The CDR3 here is CASSVAPGSSYEQYF. Here the CDR3 DNA reads TGTGCCAGCAGCGTAGCTCCGGGTTCATCCTACGAGCAGTACTTC. The complete variable domain, with remaining parts taken from reference TRBV9 and TRBJ2-7, reads DSGVTQTPKHLITATGQRVTLRCSPRSGDLSVYWYQQSLDQGLQFLIQYYNGEERAKGNILERFSAQQFPDLHSELNLSSLELGDSALYFCASSVAPGSSYEQYFGPGTRLTVT.

This chain connects TRBV7-9 to TRBJ2-2, with 13 bases that match TRBD2. The V and J ends lost 2 bases and 7 bases, in that order; junction bases with no gene match: 10. CDR1 and CDR2 (germline): SEHNR, FQNEAQ (reference sequence). The CDR3 has 18 residues. CDR3 nucleotides: TGTGCCAGCAGCTTATACCTAGGACTAGCGGGAGCAAGCGGGGAGCTGTTTTTT. Translated, it gives CASSLYLGLAGASGELFF.

The V and J genes are TRBV4-1 and TRBJ1-5, with a possible D match to TRBD1 (6 bases). V was trimmed by 0 bases and J by 7 bases, leaving 16 bases between them. This CDR3 is built from 16 residues. Germline V gene sequence: CDR1 MGHRA, CDR2 YSYEKL. In DNA, the CDR3 is TGCGCCAGCAGCCAAGAGAACAGGGTTGATCTCCAGCCCCAGCATTTT. Protein product: CASSQENRVDLQPQHF.

CDR3 sequence reads: CASSLSGSLPEAFF. CDR3 bases: TGTGCCAGCAGCTTGTCGGGGAGCCTGCCTGAAGCTTTCTTT. The genes are TRBV5-5 and TRBJ1-1; the D is unclear. Germline V lookup: CDR1 SGHKS, CDR2 YYEKEE (reference sequence). The ends were cut back, 1 base at V and 6 bases at J, with 13 bases in the middle. The CDR3 loop spans 14 amino acids.

The chain employs TRBV7-7 and TRBJ2-1; 11 nucleotides line up with TRBD2. Losses at the gene ends were 5 bases for V and 4 bases for J; bases not matched to a gene: 4. The CDR3 has 15 residues. Germline V gene sequence: CDR1 SSHAT, CDR2 FNYEAQ (reference sequence). CDR3 sequence reads: CASSQGLAAYNEQFF. The CDR3 DNA reads as TGTGCCAGCAGCCAGGGACTAGCGGCTTACAATGAGCAGTTCTTC.

The sample holds one count of this clone. V gene TRBV5-5 combines with J gene TRBJ2-1; TRBD2 might be the D (6 bases). The CDR3 spans 15 residues. CDR1 is SGHKS and CDR2 is YYEKEE in the germline V gene (reference sequence). V was pared by 0 bases and J by 7 bases, with 14 bases between. Here the CDR3 reads CASSLEWEVLNEQFF. CDR3 sequence (DNA): TGTGCCAGCAGCTTGGAGTGGGAGGTACTTAATGAGCAGTTCTTC.

V usage is TRBV28 and J usage is TRBJ1-2, with 9 bases lining up with TRBD1. J was trimmed by 8 bases and V by 3 bases; bases with no gene match: 13. The CDR3 covers 16 residues. Germline CDR1 and CDR2: MDHEN and SYDVKM. This CDR3 reads CASSFAGTGRVGGYTF. CDR3 nucleotide sequence: TGTGCCAGCAGTTTCGCCGGGACAGGGAGGGTAGGAGGCTACACCTTC.

This clone was seen a few times. The genes are TRBV7-6 and TRBJ1-3, with TRBD1 matching 10 bases. This CDR3 region has 17 residues. In germline, CDR1 is SGHVS, CDR2 FNYEAQ. Losses at the gene ends were 7 bases for V and 4 bases for J; bases not matched to a gene: 13. The CDR3 sequence: CASTQTGGDFSGNTIYF. The CDR3 nucleotides are TGTGCCAGCACCCAGACAGGGGGCGATTTTTCAGGAAACACCATATATTTT.

The rearrangement joins TRBV11-2 to TRBJ2-3, with 16 positions matching TRBD2. The J segment lost 5 bases and the V segment lost 5 bases, leaving 4 bases of the junction unmatched. The V gene's germline CDR1 is SGHAT and CDR2 FQNNGV. The CDR3 is 16 amino acids. The CDR3 here is CASSLGTSGRVDTQYF. The CDR3 region has the DNA TGTGCCAGCAGCCTAGGGACTAGCGGGAGGGTAGATACGCAGTATTTT. Variable domain in full (rest from reference TRBV11-2 and TRBJ2-3): EAGVAQSPRYKIIEKRQSVAFWCNPISGHATLYWYQQILGQGPKLLIQFQNNGVVDDSQLPKDRFSAERLKGVDSTLKIQPAKLEDSAVYLCASSLGTSGRVDTQYFGPGTRLTVL.

The gene calls are TRBV28 and TRBJ1-1; 7 bases are shared with TRBD1. The CDR3 has 13 residues. With 7 bases clipped from V and 1 base from J, the junction kept 3 bases outside the gene matches. Germline V CDR1 and CDR2: MDHEN, SYDVKM. The CDR3 here is CASKRGPNTEAFF. Written as DNA, the CDR3 is TGTGCCAGCAAAAGGGGGCCGAACACTGAAGCTTTCTTT.

A note on this clone: Other DNA sequences of this sample code for an identical CDR3. The J gene is TRBJ2-1, the V gene TRBV6-5, with D hard to call. This CDR3 spans 16 amino acids. V dropped 0 bases and J dropped 1 base, with 10 bases sitting between them. Germline CDR1 reads MNHEY; CDR2 reads SVGAGI. The chain's CDR3 is CASSYSSGGSYNEQFF. DNA of the CDR3: TGTGCCAGCAGTTACTCGAGTGGCGGATCCTACAATGAGCAGTTCTTC.

The rearrangement links TRBV19 to TRBJ1-1, with D perhaps matching TRBD1 (5 bases). Trimming pared 7 bases from V and 7 bases from J, leaving 16 bases between. CDR3 length: 13 residues. CDR1 is LNHDA, CDR2 SQIVND, per germline (reference sequence). CDR3 sequence reads: CASTATAGGEAFF. The CDR3 nucleotides are TGTGCCAGTACCGCGACGGCCGGGGGTGAAGCTTTCTTT.

This clone was seen more than once but under ten times. The chain uses TRBV3-1 (or the pseudogene TRBV3-2) and TRBJ2-7; 11 bases are shared with TRBD1. The CDR3 covers 16 residues. The V gene end was trimmed by 4 bases and the J gene end by 3 bases; junction bases not matched to a gene: 8. Germline values: CDR1 LGHDT, CDR2 YNNKEL (reference sequence). The CDR3 bases are TGTGCCAGCAGCCGTCCGGGACAGGGGGTGGACTACGAGCAGTACTTC. It specifies CASSRPGQGVDYEQYF.

This clone has only one observation. The rearrangement joins TRBV28 to TRBJ2-7; 9 nucleotides align to TRBD2. This CDR3 is 15 amino acids long. The germline gives CDR1 MDHEN, CDR2 SYDVKM. Trimming took 7 bases from V and 2 from J; bases not matched to a gene: 9. In DNA, the CDR3 is TGTGCCAGCACCTCTTCGGCGGGAGGGACCTACGAGCAGTACTTC. It codes for CASTSSAGGTYEQYF. Drawing the rest from reference TRBV28 and TRBJ2-7, the complete variable domain is DVKVTQSSRYLVKRTGEKVFLECVQDMDHENMFWYRQDPGLGLRLIYFSYDVKMKEKGDIPEGYSVSREKKERFSLILESASTNQTSMYLCASTSSAGGTYEQYFGPGTRLTVT.

The V gene is TRBV11-2, the J gene TRBJ2-3; 8 nucleotides align to TRBD2. The V gene's germline CDR1 is SGHAT and CDR2 FQNNGV. This CDR3 has 14 amino acids. Trimming at V came to 3 bases and at J to 8 bases, leaving 7 bases not matched to a gene. As DNA, the CDR3 is TGTGCCAGCAGCTTCGTACTAAGCGGGGGTACGCAGTATTTT. Encoded protein: CASSFVLSGGTQYF. Complete variable domain (other parts from reference TRBV11-2 and TRBJ2-3): EAGVAQSPRYKIIEKRQSVAFWCNPISGHATLYWYQQILGQGPKLLIQFQNNGVVDDSQLPKDRFSAERLKGVDSTLKIQPAKLEDSAVYLCASSFVLSGGTQYFGPGTRLTVL.

The chain combines TRBV9 with TRBJ2-3, with 11 bases fitting TRBD2. Germline values: CDR1 SGDLS, CDR2 YYNGEE. The CDR3 is made up of 17 amino acids. The J segment lost 2 bases and the V segment lost 0 bases, leaving 5 bases of the junction unmatched. The CDR3 here is CASSVGRTSGSTDTQYF. The DNA of the CDR3 is TGTGCCAGCAGCGTAGGGAGGACTAGCGGGTCCACAGATACGCAGTATTTT.

The rearrangement joins TRBV6-1 to TRBJ2-7; weak D call: TRBD2 (5 bases). The CDR3 length is 14 residues. The V gene's germline CDR1 is MNHNS and CDR2 SASEGT. V lost 0 bases to trimming and J lost 2 bases, with 8 bases between them. The CDR3 nucleotides read TGTGCCAGCAGTGAAGCTGCCGGGGCCTACGAGCAGTACTTC. The encoded protein is CASSEAAGAYEQYF.

CDR3 amino acids: CASRSRGANVLTF. The CDR3 coding sequence is TGTGCCAGCAGGTCCCGTGGGGCCAACGTCCTGACTTTC. This rearrangement joins TRBV27 to TRBJ2-6; no clear D. The CDR3 extends over 13 amino acids. V gave up 6 bases and J gave up 3 bases, with 6 bases separating them. The germline gives CDR1 MNHEY, CDR2 SMNVEV (reference sequence).

CDR3 in amino acids: CASRPSGAGGYEQYF. The CDR3 region has the DNA TGTGCCAGTAGACCATCGGGGGCAGGGGGCTACGAGCAGTACTTC. The V call is TRBV19, the J call TRBJ2-7; TRBD1 is a possible D gene (7 bases). The V gene lost 6 bases and the J gene lost 3 bases, with 18 bases spanning the gap. The CDR3 length is 15 residues. The germline gives CDR1 LNHDA, CDR2 SQIVND (reference sequence).

This chain uses TRBV11-3 with TRBJ1-4; 9 bases fit TRBD1. The CDR3 totals 19 residues. The germline V gene encodes CDR1 SGHNT and CDR2 YENEEA. With V trimmed by 1 base and J by 0 bases, 9 bases remained unmatched. The CDR3 loop is CASSLVWTGVLATNEKLFF. In nucleotides, the CDR3 is TGTGCCAGCAGCTTAGTTTGGACAGGGGTGTTAGCAACTAATGAAAAACTGTTTTTT. Complete variable domain (other parts from reference TRBV11-3 and TRBJ1-4): EAGVVQSPRYKIIEKKQPVAFWCNPISGHNTLYWYLQNLGQGPELLIRYENEEAVDDSQLPKDRFSAERLKGVDSTLKIQPAELGDSAVYLCASSLVWTGVLATNEKLFFGSGTQLSVL.

This rearrangement joins TRBV19 to TRBJ2-1, with TRBD1 matching over 10 bases. CDR3 length: 16 residues. Germline CDR1 is LNHDA and CDR2 is SQIVND (reference sequence). With 6 bases clipped from V and 8 bases from J, the junction kept 13 bases outside the gene matches. The CDR3 loop is CASSRAPPGTGDEQFF. The CDR3 coding sequence is TGTGCCAGTAGCAGAGCCCCCCCCGGGACAGGGGATGAGCAGTTCTTC.

CDR3 in DNA: TGTGCCAGCAGCTTGCCTAGCGGGACCTCCTACGAGCAGTACTTC. Protein product: CASSLPSGTSYEQYF. V gene TRBV5-4 combines with J gene TRBJ2-7, with 9 bases lining up with TRBD2. There are 15 residues in the CDR3. V was clipped by 1 base and J by 0 bases; unmatched bases: 2. CDR1 SGHNT and CDR2 YYREEE come from the germline V gene (reference sequence).

This chain uses TRBV7-2 with TRBJ2-1; 7 bases match TRBD2. Germline V CDR1 and CDR2: SGHTA, FQGNSA. This CDR3 contains 14 residues. Trimming at V came to 6 bases and at J to 9 bases, leaving 11 bases not matched to a gene. This CDR3 is CASRGGRAFSEQFF. CDR3 in DNA: TGTGCCAGCAGGGGGGGGAGGGCCTTTAGTGAGCAGTTCTTC. Supplemented by reference TRBV7-2 and TRBJ2-1, the full variable domain reads GAGVSQSPSNKVTEKGKDVELRCDPISGHTALYWYRQSLGQGLEFLIYFQGNSAPDKSGLPSDRFSAERTGGSVSTLTIQRTQQEDSAVYLCASRGGRAFSEQFFGPGTRLTVL.

The chain has TRBV5-4 and TRBJ2-5, with 8 bases identical to TRBD2. V shed 7 bases, J shed 2 bases, and the junction held 1 base outside the gene matches. This CDR3 comprises 12 residues. Germline CDR1 reads SGHNT; CDR2 reads YYREEE (reference sequence). CDR3 bases: TGTGCCAGCCAGCGGGGGCAAGAGACCCAGTACTTC. This sequence encodes CASQRGQETQYF. Drawing the rest from reference TRBV5-4 and TRBJ2-5, the complete variable domain is ETGVTQSPTHLIKTRGQQVTLRCSSQSGHNTVSWYQQALGQGPQFIFQYYREEENGRGNFPPRFSGLQFPNYSSELNVNALELDDSALYLCASQRGQETQYFGPGTRLLVL.

The J gene is TRBJ1-2, the V gene TRBV28; 10 bases map to TRBD1. Germline CDR1 MDHEN, CDR2 SYDVKM. The CDR3 loop spans 14 amino acids. After removal of 4 bases from V and 5 bases from J, the junction contained 4 bases not matched to a gene. The CDR3 sequence: CASSSPGQGYGYTF. The CDR3 nucleotides are TGTGCCAGCAGTTCCCCGGGACAGGGGTATGGCTACACCTTC.